One and the same sample provided the 18 T cell receptor beta chains below, sequenced in a study of breast tumors, draining lymph nodes, adjacent tissues. TCRdb ran MiXCR on the multiplex PCR reads and lists one entry per CDR3 protein. The data show 200,000 to 300,000 distinct CDR3 sequences, over 30% seen once. The lymph nodes were axillary draining lymph nodes from breast cancer patients. The sequencing sample was made of axillary lymph node tissue. The receptors shown here come from a female donor with breast cancer. Some clones in this sample may be carry-over from other donors' samples.

In its sample, this clonotype was seen many times. The chain recombines TRBV4-3 with TRBJ2-1; 8 bases line up with TRBD2. J lost 6 bases, V lost 1 base, and 8 bases had no gene match. Germline V gives CDR1 LGHNA, CDR2 YSLEER. There are 16 residues in the CDR3. CDR3 amino acids: CASSQGAGGLSNEQFF. In DNA form, the CDR3 reads TGCGCCAGCAGCCAAGGGGCGGGAGGACTGAGCAATGAGCAGTTCTTC.

This clonotype was recorded at least ten times. The chain recombines TRBV19 with TRBJ1-5; D unclear. V lost 6 bases, J lost 1 base, and 16 bases lay in between. In germline, CDR1 is LNHDA, CDR2 SQIVND (reference sequence). This CDR3 contains 16 residues. The CDR3, as DNA: TGTGCCAGTAGGACCACAGTATTCGGCAGCAATCAGCCCCAGCATTTT. Residues: CASRTTVFGSNQPQHF. Full variable domain (remainder filled in from reference TRBV19 and TRBJ1-5): DGGITQSPKYLFRKEGQNVTLSCEQNLNHDAMYWYRQDPGQGLRLIYYSQIVNDFQKGDIAEGYSVSREKKESFPLTVTSAQKNPTAFYLCASRTTVFGSNQPQHFGDGTRLSIL.

This clonotype was seen once. This chain joins TRBV20-1 and TRBJ2-5, with TRBD2 matching over 13 bases. Losses at the gene ends were 2 bases for V and 5 bases for J; bases not matched to a gene: 17. The CDR3 has 19 residues. CDR1 and CDR2 (germline): DFQATT, SNEGSKA (reference sequence). CDR3 coding DNA: TGCAGTGCTAGAACAATACCGGGACTAGCGGGATCTGTCTCGGAGACCCAGTACTTC. Translated, it gives CSARTIPGLAGSVSETQYF.

About this clonotype itself: This may arise from a read error, as a much more abundant clone is one base away. The CDR3 DNA follows: TGTGCCAGCAGCCCCTCGGCGCACTATGGCCACACCTTC. Its translation: CASSPSAHYGHTF. V and J are TRBV3-1 and TRBJ1-2, with D uncertain. The CDR3 covers 13 residues. Germline V CDR1 and CDR2: LGHDT, YNNKEL (reference sequence).

This clonotype was seen at least ten times. The chain has TRBV10-3 and TRBJ1-2; D might be TRBD1 (5 bases). Trimming took 6 bases from V and 9 from J, leaving 17 bases between them. The germline CDR1 and CDR2 sequences are ENHRY and SYGVKD. This CDR3 has 13 amino acids. The CDR3 coding sequence is TGTGCCATCAGATGGGGGTTTCTTGGGAGCTACACCTTC. Translating it yields CAIRWGFLGSYTF.

This clonotype was counted at least ten times. The chain joins TRBV12-3 or TRBV12-4 to TRBJ2-7, with D unresolved. The CDR3 is 14 residues long. Between the trimmed V and J ends, which lost 6 bases and 0 bases, there was a span of 12 bases. In DNA form, the CDR3 reads TGTGCCAGCAGCCTACGTAGGCTCTCCTACGAGCAGTACTTC. Its protein is CASSLRRLSYEQYF.

This clonotype was counted ten times or more. CDR3 amino acids: CASRLRGSGNEQFF. In nucleotides, the CDR3 is TGTGCCAGCAGGTTACGAGGGAGCGGAAATGAGCAGTTCTTC. V gene TRBV2 combines with J gene TRBJ2-1, with TRBD2 as a possible D gene (5 bases). CDR1 and CDR2 from the germline V gene are SNHLY and FYNNEI. V was shortened by 6 bases and J by 7 bases, with 16 bases between the two germline ends. This CDR3 has 14 residues. Full variable domain (missing parts from reference TRBV2 and TRBJ2-1): EPEVTQTPSHQVTQMGQEVILRCVPISNHLYFYWYRQILGQKVEFLVSFYNNEISEKSEIFDDQFSVERPDGSNFTLKIRSTKLEDSAMYFCASRLRGSGNEQFFGPGTRLTVL.

The table lists this clonotype with many counts. This chain uses TRBV5-1 with TRBJ2-1; D call uncertain. Germline-derived CDR1 and CDR2 are SGHRS and YFSETQ. CDR3 length equals 17 residues. The V end lost 0 bases, the J end lost 7 bases, and 20 bases lay between the germline ends. CDR3 amino acids: CASSLGPGAWAKNEQFF. The DNA for the CDR3 is TGCGCCAGCAGCTTGGGCCCTGGAGCATGGGCAAAGAATGAGCAGTTCTTC. Looking up the rest from reference TRBV5-1 and TRBJ2-1 gives the full variable domain: KAGVTQTPRYLIKTRGQQVTLSCSPISGHRSVSWYQQTPGQGLQFLFEYFSETQRNKGNFPGRFSGRQFSNSRSEMNVSTLELGDSALYLCASSLGPGAWAKNEQFFGPGTRLTVL.

This clonotype was picked up many times. The chain has TRBV19 and TRBJ1-4; TRBD1 is a possible D gene (5 bases). Germline assignment: CDR1 LNHDA and CDR2 SQIVND (reference sequence). CDR3 length: 13 amino acids. V was clipped by 6 bases and J by 6 bases, with 11 bases between them. CDR3 protein: CASRPQGDEKLFF. In DNA form, the CDR3 reads TGTGCCAGTAGACCGCAGGGAGATGAAAAACTGTTTTTT.

This clonotype has ten or more counts. V usage is TRBV5-1 and J usage is TRBJ2-1; 11 nucleotides line up with TRBD1. This CDR3 comprises 18 residues. CDR1 and CDR2 (germline): SGHRS, YFSETQ. The V and J ends lost 4 bases and 8 bases, in that order; junction bases with no gene match: 17. The CDR3 sequence: CASSHPKNRGQGGDEQFF. The CDR3 DNA is TGCGCCAGCAGCCACCCAAAGAATCGGGGACAGGGGGGCGATGAGCAGTTCTTC.

There are many counts of this clonotype. The chain is built from TRBV20-1 and TRBJ2-3, with TRBD1 identical over 9 bases. This CDR3 has 16 residues. Germline V gene sequence: CDR1 DFQATT, CDR2 SNEGSKA (reference sequence). With V trimmed by 1 base and J by 7 bases, 12 bases remained unmatched. CDR3 in amino acids: CSARGRWDRVDNTQYF. In nucleotides, the CDR3 is TGCAGTGCTAGAGGGCGGTGGGACAGGGTGGACAATACGCAGTATTTT.

Concerning this clonotype itself: A much larger clone sits a single nucleotide away, making a read error possible. This chain connects TRBV20-1 to TRBJ1-2; unclear D gene. The CDR3 loop spans 16 amino acids. V lost 6 bases and J 0 bases, leaving 20 bases between the germline ends. Germline V gives CDR1 DFQATT, CDR2 SNEGSKA (reference sequence). The CDR3 DNA reads TGCAGTGCCCTGGGAGGGTTTACGTCGACTAACTATGGCTACACCTTC. Residues: CSALGGFTSTNYGYTF.

This clonotype was seen ten or more times. The V gene is TRBV12-3 or TRBV12-4, the J gene TRBJ2-7; D may be TRBD1 (7 bases). The V and J ends lost 6 bases and 4 bases respectively, with 13 bases between them. The CDR3 spans 13 residues. CDR3 nucleotides: TGTGCCAGCAGCCTCAGGGGGGCATACGAGCAGTACTTC. Amino acids: CASSLRGAYEQYF.

Comment on this clonotype: A junction end diverges from the germline sequence, so it may reflect a read error. The chain combines TRBV5-1 with TRBJ2-1; a weak D match, TRBD2 (5 bases). Germline CDR1 is SGHRS and CDR2 is YFSETQ. This CDR3 is built from 15 residues. CDR3 sequence: CAGSFAGVGDNEQFF. CDR3 bases: TGCGCCGGCAGTTTCGCCGGAGTGGGAGACAATGAGCAGTTCTTC.

This clonotype appeared a few times. The chain links TRBV30 to TRBJ1-5, with 8 bases identical to TRBD1. The CDR3 consists of 16 residues. The V segment lost 2 bases and the J segment 2 bases; nucleotides outside the gene matches: 8. Germline loops: CDR1 GTSNPN, CDR2 SVGIG (reference sequence). CDR3 in amino acids: CAWSPDRARGNQPQHF. The CDR3 coding sequence is TGTGCCTGGAGTCCGGACAGGGCCCGTGGCAATCAGCCCCAGCATTTT.

This clonotype occurred a few times. The chain uses TRBV12-3 or TRBV12-4 and TRBJ1-1; 7 bases agree with TRBD1. The CDR3 length is 11 residues. V was clipped by 5 bases and J by 11 bases; unmatched bases: 5. The CDR3 DNA is TGTGCCAGCAGTGAGAGGGGACAGGCTTTCTTT. Translation gives CASSERGQAFF.

This clonotype was counted a single time. The CDR3 protein is CASSLRLSDTQYF. For the CDR3, the DNA is TGTGCCAGCAGCTTACGTCTATCAGATACGCAGTATTTT. This sequence joins TRBV7-8 and TRBJ2-3, with D unclear. CDR3 length equals 13 residues. Germline CDR1 and CDR2: SGHVS and FQNEAQ. The V end was cut by 2 bases, the J end by 4 bases, with 7 bases between.

In regard to this clonotype: Since no conserved phenylalanine or tryptophan closes the CDR3, a read error is the likely cause. The V and J genes are TRBV30 and TRBJ1-4; TRBD1 matches 8 bases. V gave up 8 bases and J gave up 8 bases; unmatched junction bases: 7. The CDR3 covers 12 residues. Germline V gene data show CDR1 as GTSNPN and CDR2 as SVGIG (reference sequence). The CDR3 region is CALGQGLEKLFL. DNA of the CDR3: TGTGCCCTTGGACAGGGATTGGAAAAACTGTTTCTT.